The 25 T cell receptor beta chains below were found in one sample sequenced in a study of early T cells in non-severe SARS-CoV-2 infection. Via MiXCR, TCRdb re-called the 5' RACE reads, giving one row per CDR3 protein. The repertoire holds 77,000 or so distinct CDR3 sequences, with approximately 14% as singletons. The sequencing here drew on whole blood, taken at baseline. Receptors were obtained from an adult who was a healthcare worker with PCR-confirmed SARS-CoV-2 infection or an uninfected control (not recorded which).

The chain joins TRBV29-1 to TRBJ2-7; 7 bases align to TRBD1. The trim removed 5 bases at V and 2 bases at J, leaving 6 bases unmatched. Germline CDR1 reads SQVTM; CDR2 reads ANQGSEA. The CDR3 is 13 amino acids. The CDR3 region is CSVLTGAPYEQYF. The CDR3 DNA sequence: TGCAGCGTTCTTACAGGGGCCCCCTACGAGCAGTACTTC.

This clonotype was seen many times. The rearrangement uses TRBV5-4 and TRBJ2-1; TRBD2 aligns across 8 bases. V trimming: 2 bases; J trimming: 6 bases; junction bases outside the gene matches: 4. The CDR3 is made up of 14 amino acids. Germline loops: CDR1 SGHNT, CDR2 YYREEE (reference sequence). CDR3 loop: CASSLLADSNEQFF. The CDR3 DNA is TGTGCCAGCAGCTTACTAGCGGACTCCAATGAGCAGTTCTTC. Variable domain in full (rest from reference TRBV5-4 and TRBJ2-1): ETGVTQSPTHLIKTRGQQVTLRCSSQSGHNTVSWYQQALGQGPQFIFQYYREEENGRGNFPPRFSGLQFPNYSSELNVNALELDDSALYLCASSLLADSNEQFFGPGTRLTVL.

This clonotype was seen more than once but under ten times. The J gene is TRBJ2-2, the V gene TRBV3-1, with D unclear. The CDR3 totals 13 residues. Trimming took off 6 bases at V and 5 bases at J, with 10 bases between the two ends. Germline CDR1 and CDR2: LGHDT and YNNKEL (reference sequence). The CDR3 DNA follows: TGTGCCAGCAGGCCCATGGGGACCGGGGAGCTGTTTTTT. As protein: CASRPMGTGELFF.

The chain uses TRBV4-1 and TRBJ1-2; D is possibly TRBD1 (5 bases). Per the germline V gene, CDR1 is MGHRA and CDR2 is YSYEKL. The ends were cut back, 0 bases at V and 4 bases at J, with 9 bases in the middle. This CDR3 region has 14 residues. CDR3 in DNA: TGCGCCAGCAGCCAAGAAAGTGGGGCCTATGGCTACACCTTC. Its protein product is CASSQESGAYGYTF.

This clonotype turned up a few times. This chain uses TRBV5-4 with TRBJ2-3; TRBD1 aligns across 9 bases. V shed 0 bases and J 1 base; nucleotides not matched to a gene: 0. This CDR3 has 15 amino acids. Germline values: CDR1 SGHNT, CDR2 YYREEE (reference sequence). As DNA, the CDR3 is TGTGCCAGCAGCTTGGGGACAGGGGGCACAGATACGCAGTATTTT. As protein: CASSLGTGGTDTQYF.

This chain joins TRBV9 and TRBJ2-3, with TRBD2 matching 7 bases. V lost 4 bases to trimming and J lost 3 bases; unmatched junction nucleotides: 8. This CDR3 is 15 amino acids long. Germline V gene sequence: CDR1 SGDLS, CDR2 YYNGEE. The CDR3 bases are TGTGCCAGCAGCCCTCAGGCGGGGGTTACAGATACGCAGTATTTT. Its protein is CASSPQAGVTDTQYF.

This clonotype showed up many times. V and J are TRBV20-1 and TRBJ2-7, with TRBD2 identical over 10 bases. The CDR3 length is 15 residues. CDR1 and CDR2 from the germline V gene are DFQATT and SNEGSKA (reference sequence). After removal of 4 bases from V and 3 bases from J, the junction contained 9 bases not matched to a gene. CDR3 DNA: TGCAGTGCTATTTCCCTAGCGGGAGTGTTCTACGAGCAGTACTTC. This sequence encodes CSAISLAGVFYEQYF.

CDR3 sequence: CASSLGQGAAAFF. The CDR3 DNA reads as TGTGCCAGCAGCTTGGGGCAGGGGGCGGCGGCTTTCTTT. The chain has TRBV7-9 and TRBJ1-1; 8 positions agree with TRBD1. The CDR3 is 13 residues long. The V segment lost 3 bases and the J segment 11 bases; nucleotides outside the gene matches: 8. Germline CDR1 reads SEHNR; CDR2 reads FQNEAQ (reference sequence).

The chain is built from TRBV27 and TRBJ2-2; 8 bases map to TRBD2. The J segment lost 7 bases and the V segment lost 1 base, leaving 11 bases of the junction unmatched. The CDR3 spans 17 residues. CDR1 and CDR2 (germline): MNHEY, SMNVEV (reference sequence). CDR3 DNA sequence: TGTGCCAGCAGTTTATTACGTGGCGGGAGGTATGGCGGGGAGCTGTTTTTT. Translation gives CASSLLRGGRYGGELFF.

V usage is TRBV20-1 and J usage is TRBJ2-5, with D perhaps matching TRBD1 (6 bases). The CDR3 consists of 12 residues. Deletions cut 6 bases from V and 5 bases from J, with 13 bases between. Germline V gives CDR1 DFQATT, CDR2 SNEGSKA (reference sequence). In nucleotides, the CDR3 is TGCAGTGCCACCAGGGGTCGCGAGACCCAGTACTTC. Its translation: CSATRGRETQYF.

This clonotype showed up many times. The rearrangement uses TRBV12-3 or TRBV12-4 and TRBJ1-1; the D is unclear. The V and J ends lost 6 bases and 4 bases respectively, with 15 bases between them. The CDR3 has 14 amino acids. Written as DNA, the CDR3 is TGTGCCAGCAGCCAGCTGGAGGACGGCACTGAAGCTTTCTTT. It codes for CASSQLEDGTEAFF.

The table lists this clonotype with many counts. The chain couples TRBV6-5 to TRBJ2-2, with D perhaps matching TRBD2 (5 bases). The CDR3 loop spans 15 amino acids. CDR1 and CDR2 from the germline V gene are MNHEY and SVGAGI. V gave up 4 bases and J gave up 1 base, with 10 bases separating them. The CDR3 region is CASSFDYRNTGELFF. The CDR3 DNA reads TGTGCCAGCAGTTTCGACTACCGGAACACCGGGGAGCTGTTTTTT.

This clonotype was seen many times. The chain recombines TRBV7-2 with TRBJ1-1; no clear D gene. Trimming took off 5 bases at V and 4 bases at J, with 11 bases between the two ends. The germline CDR1 and CDR2 sequences are SGHTA and FQGNSA. The CDR3 runs to 13 residues. The CDR3 spells CASSPSVGTEAFF. In nucleotides, the CDR3 is TGTGCCAGCAGCCCCTCCGTAGGCACTGAAGCTTTCTTT.

On this clonotype itself: At one end, the junction sequence differs from germline, possibly due to a read error. Written as DNA, the CDR3 is TGCAGCGGAGCCCATCCGAACACTGAAGCCTTCTTT. Amino acid sequence: CSGAHPNTEAFF. The rearrangement uses TRBV29-1 and TRBJ1-1; D is uncertain. The CDR3 covers 12 residues. Germline lookup yields CDR1 SQVTM and CDR2 ANQGSEA.

The rearrangement joins TRBV2 to TRBJ2-5; 7 bases are shared with TRBD2. With V trimmed by 11 bases and J by 3 bases, 6 bases remained unmatched. The CDR3 contains 12 residues. Looked up from germline, CDR1 is SNHLY and CDR2 is FYNNEI. Written as DNA, the CDR3 is TGTGCCCGCCAGCGGGGAAAAGAGACCCAGTACTTC. Translating gives CARQRGKETQYF. The complete variable domain, with remaining parts taken from reference TRBV2 and TRBJ2-5, reads EPEVTQTPSHQVTQMGQEVILRCVPISNHLYFYWYRQILGQKVEFLVSFYNNEISEKSEIFDDQFSVERPDGSNFTLKIRSTKLEDSAMYFCARQRGKETQYFGPGTRLLVL.

There are a few counts of this clonotype. The chain links TRBV5-4 to TRBJ2-7, with TRBD2 as a possible D gene (6 bases). V was cut by 4 bases and J by 4 bases, with 12 bases left in between. Germline lookup yields CDR1 SGHNT and CDR2 YYREEE (reference sequence). The CDR3 is 13 residues long. CDR3 bases: TGTGCCAGCAGCCGGGACTCCGATTACGAGCAGTACTTC. Translation: CASSRDSDYEQYF.

The chain recombines TRBV27 with TRBJ2-1, with 9 bases aligning to TRBD2. V was clipped by 6 bases and J by 4 bases; unmatched bases: 7. The CDR3 runs 15 residues. Germline loops: CDR1 MNHEY, CDR2 SMNVEV (reference sequence). The CDR3, as DNA: TGTGCCAGCAGATCCGCGGGAGGGCAGTACAATGAGCAGTTCTTC. This encodes CASRSAGGQYNEQFF.

Ten or more counts support this clonotype. The chain couples TRBV24-1 to TRBJ2-2, with D possibly matching TRBD1 (5 bases). Germline V gene data show CDR1 as KGHDR and CDR2 as SFDVKD. V lost 7 bases and J 5 bases, leaving 16 bases between the germline ends. The CDR3 extends over 15 amino acids. The CDR3 DNA sequence: TGTGCCACCAGCTCGACAGCTGGGAAGACCGGGGAGCTGTTTTTT. Its translation is CATSSTAGKTGELFF.

The chain is built from TRBV9 and TRBJ1-3; 7 bases line up with TRBD1. Looked up from germline, CDR1 is SGDLS and CDR2 is YYNGEE. V lost 2 bases and J lost 2; bases outside the gene matches: 4. The CDR3 has 15 residues. The CDR3 nucleotides read TGTGCCAGCAGCGTTCAGAGGGGGCCTGGAAACACCATATATTTT. Residues: CASSVQRGPGNTIYF.

The rearrangement uses TRBV2 and TRBJ2-3; 10 bases map to TRBD2. Trimming at V came to 2 bases and at J to 5 bases, leaving 4 bases not matched to a gene. CDR3 length: 15 residues. CDR1 is SNHLY, CDR2 FYNNEI, per germline. CDR3 coding DNA: TGTGCCAGCAGTGAACCTAGCGGGAGATTAGATACGCAGTATTTT. Protein sequence: CASSEPSGRLDTQYF.

This clonotype was detected many times. The V and J genes are TRBV7-2 and TRBJ2-1, with 11 bases lining up with TRBD2. The junction had 10 bases not matched to a gene; V was cut back by 1 base and J by 5 bases. Germline-derived CDR1 and CDR2 are SGHTA and FQGNSA. This CDR3 is built from 18 residues. This CDR3 reads CASSLVRSSGRRNNEQFF. In DNA, the CDR3 is TGTGCCAGCAGCTTAGTTAGGTCTAGCGGGAGGAGGAACAATGAGCAGTTCTTC.

The chain uses TRBV15 and TRBJ1-2; D is ambiguous. Germline assignment: CDR1 LNHNV and CDR2 YYDKDF (reference sequence). This CDR3 is built from 13 residues. Trimming pared 0 bases from V and 4 bases from J, leaving 6 bases between. The DNA for the CDR3 is TGTGCCACCAGCAGAGATCCCCCCTATGGCTACACCTTC. Translated: CATSRDPPYGYTF.

This clonotype turned up a few times. This rearrangement joins TRBV6-2 or TRBV6-3 to TRBJ1-5; 7 bases line up with TRBD1. This CDR3 has 16 residues. J gave up 4 bases and V 2 bases, and 8 bases lay outside the gene matches. Per germline, CDR1 MNHEY and CDR2 SVGEGT. CDR3 region: CASSYPTGLGNQPQHF. The CDR3 DNA follows: TGTGCCAGCAGTTACCCGACAGGGTTGGGAAATCAGCCCCAGCATTTT.

The rearrangement uses TRBV27 and TRBJ2-7, with D unresolved. Germline CDR1 reads MNHEY; CDR2 reads SMNVEV (reference sequence). V lost 8 bases to trimming and J lost 3 bases, with 11 bases between them. The length of the CDR3 is 12 residues. This CDR3 reads CASRTSDYEQYF. DNA for the CDR3: TGTGCCAGCCGCACTTCGGACTACGAGCAGTACTTC.

The rearrangement uses TRBV29-1 and TRBJ2-2, with TRBD1 matching 10 bases. Trimming cost V 7 bases and J 5 bases; bases outside gene matches: 4. The CDR3 totals 13 residues. Germline CDR1 and CDR2: SQVTM and ANQGSEA. CDR3 sequence reads: CSAGQGRTGELFF. In DNA, the CDR3 is TGCAGCGCGGGACAGGGGAGGACCGGGGAGCTGTTTTTT.